This T cell receptor (beta chain) is drawn from a study of PD-L1 blockade in urothelial cancer. Synthetic spike-ins, TCR analog templates, were added into each PCR. The data were produced by immunoSEQ multiplex PCR, yet TCRdb's version contains in-frame clones alone and is incomplete. This sample yields roughly 56,000 clones, of which 86% are seen a single time; over 20% belongs to the top ten. V shed 5 bases and J shed 0 bases, with 11 bases lying between them. CDR3 length equals 15 residues. Germline V gives CDR1 SEHNR, CDR2 FQNEAQ (reference sequence). Described time point: pretreatment peripheral blood.

This receptor was obtained from a man aged 55 to 69 with urothelial cancer. Sequenced here: PBMCs, sampled around atezolizumab (anti-PD-L1) treatment. The chain carries TRBV7-9 and TRBJ1-5; D perhaps matches TRBD1 (6 bases). The CDR3 reads CASSTDRYSNQPQHF. CDR3 nucleotide sequence: TGTGCCAGCAGCACTGACAGGTATAGCAATCAGCCCCAGCATTTT.